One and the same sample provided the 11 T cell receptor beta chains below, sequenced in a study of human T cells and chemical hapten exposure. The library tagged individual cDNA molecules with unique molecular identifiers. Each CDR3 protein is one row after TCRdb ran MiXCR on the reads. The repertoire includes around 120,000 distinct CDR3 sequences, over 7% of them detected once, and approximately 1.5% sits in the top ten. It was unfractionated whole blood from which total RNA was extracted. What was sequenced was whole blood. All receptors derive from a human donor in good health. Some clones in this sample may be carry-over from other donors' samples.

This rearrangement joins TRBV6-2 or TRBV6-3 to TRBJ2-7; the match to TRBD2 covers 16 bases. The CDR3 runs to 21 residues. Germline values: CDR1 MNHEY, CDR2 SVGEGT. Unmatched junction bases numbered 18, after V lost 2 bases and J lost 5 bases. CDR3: CASSYRIAPGLAGGPFHEQYF. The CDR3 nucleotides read TGTGCCAGCAGTTACCGGATCGCCCCGGGACTAGCGGGAGGGCCTTTCCACGAGCAGTACTTC.

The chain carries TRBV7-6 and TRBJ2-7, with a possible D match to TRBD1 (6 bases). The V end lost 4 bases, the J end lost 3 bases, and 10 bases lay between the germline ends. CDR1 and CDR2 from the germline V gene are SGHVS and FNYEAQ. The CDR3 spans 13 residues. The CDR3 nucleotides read TGTGCCAGCAGCTCATCGGACAGCTACGAGCAGTACTTC. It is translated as CASSSSDSYEQYF.

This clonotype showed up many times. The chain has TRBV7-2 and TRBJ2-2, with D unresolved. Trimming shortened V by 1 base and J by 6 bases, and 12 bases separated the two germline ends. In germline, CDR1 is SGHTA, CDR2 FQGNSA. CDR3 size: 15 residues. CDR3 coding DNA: TGTGCCAGCAGCTTAGGGGTGTTTGTCCCCGGGGAGCTGTTTTTT. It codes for CASSLGVFVPGELFF.

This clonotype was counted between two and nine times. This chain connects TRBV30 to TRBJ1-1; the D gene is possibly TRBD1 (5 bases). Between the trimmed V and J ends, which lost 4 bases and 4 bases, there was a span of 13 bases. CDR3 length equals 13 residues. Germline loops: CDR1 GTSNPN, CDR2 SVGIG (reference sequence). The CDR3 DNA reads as TGTGCCTGGACGGGGGGAACGGGCACTGAAGCTTTCTTT. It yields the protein CAWTGGTGTEAFF.

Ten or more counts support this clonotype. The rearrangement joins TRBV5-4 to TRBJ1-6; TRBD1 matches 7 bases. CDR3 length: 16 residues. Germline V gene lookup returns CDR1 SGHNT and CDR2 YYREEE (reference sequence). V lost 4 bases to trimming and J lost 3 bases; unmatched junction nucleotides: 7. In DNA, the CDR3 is TGTGCCAGCAGCCCCGCGGACAGGAACTATAATTCACCCCTCCACTTT. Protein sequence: CASSPADRNYNSPLHF.

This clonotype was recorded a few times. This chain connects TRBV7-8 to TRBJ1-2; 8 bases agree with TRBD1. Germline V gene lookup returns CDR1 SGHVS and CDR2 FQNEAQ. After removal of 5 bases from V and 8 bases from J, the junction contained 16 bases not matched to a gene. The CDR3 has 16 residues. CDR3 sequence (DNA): TGTGCCAGCAGCCCGCCAAATCAGGGGGCGCGGGAAGGCTACACCTTC. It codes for CASSPPNQGAREGYTF.

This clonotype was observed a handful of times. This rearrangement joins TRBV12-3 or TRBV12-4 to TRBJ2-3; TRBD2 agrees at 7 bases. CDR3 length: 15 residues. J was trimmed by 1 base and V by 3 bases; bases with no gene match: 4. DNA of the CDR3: TGTGCCAGCAGTTTGAGCGGGGCGGGCACAGATACGCAGTATTTT. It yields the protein CASSLSGAGTDTQYF.

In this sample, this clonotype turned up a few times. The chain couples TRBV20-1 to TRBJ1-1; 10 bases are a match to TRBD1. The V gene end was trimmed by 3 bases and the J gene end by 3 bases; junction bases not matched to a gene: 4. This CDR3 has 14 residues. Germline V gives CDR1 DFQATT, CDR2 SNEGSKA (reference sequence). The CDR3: CSARGDRGDTEAFF. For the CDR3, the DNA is TGCAGTGCTAGGGGGGACAGGGGAGACACTGAAGCTTTCTTT.

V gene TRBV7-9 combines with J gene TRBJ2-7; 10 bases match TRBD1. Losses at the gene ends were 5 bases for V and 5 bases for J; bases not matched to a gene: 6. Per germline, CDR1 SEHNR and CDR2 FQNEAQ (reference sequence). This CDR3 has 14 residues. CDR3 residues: CASSASGTGDEQYF. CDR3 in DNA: TGTGCCAGCAGCGCATCCGGGACAGGGGACGAGCAGTACTTC.

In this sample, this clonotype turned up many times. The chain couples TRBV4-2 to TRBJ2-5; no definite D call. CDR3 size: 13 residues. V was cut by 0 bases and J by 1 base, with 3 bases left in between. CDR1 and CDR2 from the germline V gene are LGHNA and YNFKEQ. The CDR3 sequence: CASSQDSQETQYF. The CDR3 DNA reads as TGTGCCAGCAGCCAAGACTCCCAAGAGACCCAGTACTTC.

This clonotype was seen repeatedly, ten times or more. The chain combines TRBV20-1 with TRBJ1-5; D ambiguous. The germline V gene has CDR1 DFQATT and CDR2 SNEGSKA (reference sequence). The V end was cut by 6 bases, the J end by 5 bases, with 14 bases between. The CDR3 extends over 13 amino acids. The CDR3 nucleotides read TGCAGTGCCGCGATCGGAGTTTATCAGCCCCAGCATTTT. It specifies CSAAIGVYQPQHF.